This T cell receptor (beta chain) comes out of a study of Tregs in tolerant kidney transplant recipients. Regarding the study as a whole: Activated donor B cell expansion appeared to reveal the most relevant donor-specific TCRbeta repertoire. Biological reproducibility was not directly addressed, but technical replication error appeared minimal. The small number of patients limits these findings pending further validation.

Turning to this clone: What it binds is not known.

Unstimulated Tregs (CD4+CD25+CD127-) and CD4+CD25- non-Tregs were sorted from PBMCs. Here immunoSEQ multiplex PCR was the method, and the copy in TCRdb shows in-frame clones only, minus some. The sample lists some 88,000 clones; 85% to 95% were seen once. From germline, CDR1 is SGHAT and CDR2 FQNNGV. V was clipped by 3 bases and J by 6 bases, with 12 bases between them. This CDR3 spans 14 amino acids. This TCR derives from a human donor in good health. The sequencing input was CD8+ T cells from blood. The chain carries TRBV11-2 and TRBJ1-5, with D perhaps TRBD1 (6 bases). CDR3 nucleotides: TGTGCCAGCAGCTTCAGGGGAGGGGGTCAGCCCCAGCATTTT. This encodes CASSFRGGGQPQHF.